These T cell receptor beta chains were read from a single sample in a study of cytomegalovirus exposure and HLA in healthy donors. Sequenced by immunoSEQ multiplex PCR; TCRdb stores in-frame clones only, minus some. This sample has 95,000 to 110,000 clones, with about 80% found just once. The sample was PBMCs. The receptors stem from a man aged 30-40 years in good health and CMV-seronegative. Each CDR3 is given with its conserved first and last residue. The D gene is left open where the match is weak. Clone size is shown for a subset of rows, as once, few, many or a class of expanded clone.

d_gene	abundance	v_gene	j_gene	CDR3aa	CDR3nt
TRBD1	-	TRBV10-3	TRBJ2-7	CAISGETGGSYEQYF	TGTGCCATCAGTGGGGAGACAGGGGGTTCCTACGAGCAGTACTTC
TRBD2	-	TRBV6-1	TRBJ2-7	CASSEGGGTYEQYF	TGTGCCAGCAGTGAAGGGGGGGGGACCTACGAGCAGTACTTC
TRBD1	-	TRBV6-1	TRBJ1-5	CASSEGTGEWGQPQHF	TGTGCCAGCAGTGAAGGGACAGGGGAATGGGGTCAGCCCCAGCATTTT
-	-	TRBV11-2	TRBJ2-7	CASSLRRGYGQYF	TGTGCCAGCAGCCTTAGACGCGGTTATGGGCAGTACTTC
TRBD1	-	TRBV19	TRBJ1-5	CASSTRDRGGNQPQHF	TGTGCCAGTAGTACTCGAGACAGGGGGGGCAATCAGCCCCAGCATTTT
TRBD1	-	TRBV30	TRBJ1-2	CAWSGGTGGYGYTF	TGTGCCTGGAGTGGCGGGACAGGGGGCTATGGCTACACCTTC
-	-	TRBV5-1	TRBJ1-3	CASSPDTLTSGNTIYF	TGCGCCAGCAGCCCGGACACGCTGACCTCTGGAAACACCATATATTTT
-	-	TRBV5-4	TRBJ1-1	CASSLGRGNTEAFF	TGTGCCAGCAGCTTGGGCAGGGGGAACACTGAAGCTTTCTTT
-	-	TRBV30	TRBJ2-7	CASDSGVSYEQYF	TGTGCCTCGGACTCTGGGGTCTCCTACGAGCAGTACTTC
-	-	TRBV9	TRBJ2-7	CASSVVDTPYEQYF	TGTGCCAGCAGCGTAGTGGACACGCCGTACGAGCAGTACTTC
-	-	TRBV6-1	TRBJ2-5	CASSEGGFRKLVQYF	TGTGCCAGCAGTGAAGGCGGGTTCCGAAAATTGGTCCAGTACTTC
-	-	TRBV4-1	TRBJ1-4	CASRVPGRSDEKLFF	TGCGCCAGCAGGGTACCGGGGAGGTCCGATGAAAAACTGTTTTTT
TRBD1	once	TRBV30	TRBJ2-7	CAWSVEGGEYEQYF	TGTGCCTGGAGTGTAGAAGGGGGCGAGTACGAGCAGTACTTC
-	-	TRBV5-1	TRBJ2-5	CASSRDWMETQYF	TGCGCCAGCAGCCGGGACTGGATGGAGACCCAGTACTTC